This TCR beta chain was documented in a study of chemoradiotherapy in HPV16-positive cancers. Assay: immunoSEQ multiplex PCR; the TCRdb copy retains only in-frame clones and omits some. The top ten clones hold roughly 14% of a sample with approximately 1,300 clones, 80% of them seen once. The CDR3 is 12 amino acids. CDR1 is SQVTM, CDR2 ANQGSEA, per germline. V was cut by 1 base and J by 7 bases, with 11 bases left in between. Samples were taken several times over chemoradiotherapy. Points on this clone: Its antigen is undetermined.

Whole-study findings and limits: Better recurrence-free survival went with HPV-responsive T-cell expansion in HPV16-positive patients. During treatment, candidate HPV-specific clones and E7-related motifs expanded in tumor.

The source material was tumor tissue, sampled from a patient who underwent chemoradiotherapy. The J gene is TRBJ2-7, the V gene TRBV29-1, with D possibly matching TRBD1 (6 bases). This receptor was taken from a human donor with HPV-associated anogenital cancer. CDR3 sequence (DNA): TGCAGCGTTGAAGGGCAGGGGATGGAGCAGTACTTC. Residues: CSVEGQGMEQYF.